Sequencing of this T cell receptor beta chain was carried out in a study of blood T cell repertoires in COVID-19. Study-level background: Donors in the United States, Italy and Spain gave samples during acute or convalescent COVID-19. Sample material is recorded as cDNA or gDNA derived from T cells, B-cell-depleted T cells, or PBMCs.

Sequencing was performed with immunoSEQ multiplex PCR; in TCRdb, only in-frame clones are kept and a portion is missing. This table holds some 150,000 clones, roughly 88% found once. With 1 base clipped from V and 2 bases from J, the junction kept 0 bases outside the gene matches. This CDR3 is 15 amino acids long. From germline, CDR1 is SGHTS and CDR2 YDEGEE. Sequenced material: PBMCs or T cells enriched from blood (not recorded which). This chain uses TRBV5-8 with TRBJ2-6; 7 positions match TRBD2. This clonotype was obtained from a man in his fifties who had recovered from COVID-19. The CDR3 loop is CASSLRGAGANVLTF. The CDR3 bases are TGTGCCAGCAGCTTGCGGGGGGCTGGGGCCAACGTCCTGACTTTC.